These 14 T cell receptor beta chains came from one sample sequenced in a study of T-cell memory formation after mild COVID-19. TCRdb called the 5' RACE reads again in MiXCR, with one record for every CDR3 protein. The table lists 450,000 or so distinct CDR3 sequences, about 23% of them singletons. Sequencing was done on a sample of PBMCs or a T cell subset sorted from them (not recorded which). Every receptor here comes from an adult woman who had mild COVID-19 (a few samples of this study predate the infection). Cell type and time point are not known.

This clonotype was counted between two and nine times. The chain links TRBV7-9 to TRBJ1-1; D is possibly TRBD1 (5 bases). Trimming removed 3 bases from V and 2 bases from J, with 19 bases in between. Germline values: CDR1 SEHNR, CDR2 FQNEAQ (reference sequence). The CDR3 extends over 17 amino acids. For the CDR3, the DNA is TGTGCCAGCAGCTTTGTTAAGACAGAACAGCCAAACACTGAAGCTTTCTTT. Translation: CASSFVKTEQPNTEAFF.

This clonotype turned up a few times. The chain employs TRBV5-1 and TRBJ2-7; no clear D gene. Trimming stripped 1 base from V and 6 bases from J, with 11 bases between. CDR1 SGHRS and CDR2 YFSETQ come from the germline V gene. There are 13 residues in the CDR3. CDR3 amino acids: CASSLYENGEQYF. CDR3 DNA: TGCGCCAGCAGCTTGTATGAAAACGGCGAGCAGTACTTC.

This clonotype was detected a few times. The chain links TRBV7-6 to TRBJ2-2, with 9 nucleotides matching TRBD1. CDR1 is SGHVS and CDR2 is FNYEAQ in the germline V gene. V trimming: 5 bases; J trimming: 0 bases; junction bases outside the gene matches: 16. This CDR3 contains 20 residues. In nucleotides, the CDR3 is TGTGCCAGCAGCCGAGCCGGGACAGGGAACGTAAAATCGAACACCGGGGAGCTGTTTTTT. Translating it yields CASSRAGTGNVKSNTGELFF.

This chain joins TRBV25-1 and TRBJ1-2, with 8 positions matching TRBD1. Germline trimming cut 5 bases from V and 8 bases from J; bases unmatched to any gene: 4. Germline V lookup: CDR1 MGHDK, CDR2 SYGVNS. This CDR3 is 12 amino acids long. The CDR3 spells CASSPGGKGYTF. The DNA of the CDR3 is TGTGCCAGCAGTCCAGGGGGCAAAGGCTACACCTTC.

The chain combines TRBV5-5 with TRBJ2-3; 9 bases match TRBD1. Germline CDR1 and CDR2: SGHKS and YYEKEE (reference sequence). There are 17 residues in the CDR3. With 4 bases clipped from V and 4 bases from J, the junction kept 13 bases outside the gene matches. CDR3 region: CASSPSPTGGGADTQYF. For the CDR3, the DNA is TGTGCCAGCAGCCCCAGCCCTACAGGGGGCGGAGCAGATACGCAGTATTTT. The whole variable domain, filled in from reference TRBV5-5 and TRBJ2-3, reads DAGVTQSPTHLIKTRGQQVTLRCSPISGHKSVSWYQQVLGQGPQFIFQYYEKEERGRGNFPDRFSARQFPNYSSELNVNALLLGDSALYLCASSPSPTGGGADTQYFGPGTRLTVL.

The sample holds a few counts of this clonotype. This chain connects TRBV7-2 to TRBJ2-7; D is unresolved. V shed 5 bases and J shed 0 bases, with 11 bases lying between them. In germline, CDR1 is SGHTA, CDR2 FQGNSA. This CDR3 is 14 amino acids long. CDR3 protein: CASSRDSSSYEQYF. Here the CDR3 DNA reads TGTGCCAGCAGCCGCGACTCGTCCTCCTACGAGCAGTACTTC.

This clonotype was seen a handful of times. The chain joins TRBV4-2 to TRBJ1-4, with 7 bases fitting TRBD1. The trim removed 0 bases at V and 8 bases at J, leaving 9 bases unmatched. This CDR3 has 16 residues. Germline V gene data show CDR1 as LGHNA and CDR2 as YNFKEQ. The CDR3 is CASSQDPQGSGEKLFF. The CDR3 nucleotides are TGTGCCAGCAGCCAAGACCCACAGGGGTCAGGGGAAAAACTGTTTTTT.

This clonotype occurred a few times. V gene TRBV7-8 combines with J gene TRBJ1-1; D ambiguous. The CDR3 spans 15 residues. Trimming shortened V by 5 bases and J by 3 bases, and 16 bases separated the two germline ends. Germline V gene data show CDR1 as SGHVS and CDR2 as FQNEAQ. In DNA, the CDR3 is TGTGCCAGCAGCCCCACGGACGAAAGGGACACTGAAGCTTTCTTT. Translated, it gives CASSPTDERDTEAFF. Variable domain in full (rest from reference TRBV7-8 and TRBJ1-1): GAGVSQSPRYKVAKRGQDVALRCDPISGHVSLFWYQQALGQGPEFLTYFQNEAQLDKSGLPSDRFFAERPEGSVSTLKIQRTQQEDSAVYLCASSPTDERDTEAFFGQGTRLTVV.

The rearrangement joins TRBV5-1 to TRBJ2-1; D not resolved. Between the trimmed V and J ends, which lost 3 bases and 5 bases, there was a span of 15 bases. The CDR3 is made up of 15 amino acids. Germline V gene data show CDR1 as SGHRS and CDR2 as YFSETQ. CDR3 in DNA: TGCGCCAGCAGCTCCTTGGTGTCTTACCACAATGAGCAGTTCTTC. It specifies CASSSLVSYHNEQFF. Supplemented by reference TRBV5-1 and TRBJ2-1, the full variable domain reads KAGVTQTPRYLIKTRGQQVTLSCSPISGHRSVSWYQQTPGQGLQFLFEYFSETQRNKGNFPGRFSGRQFSNSRSEMNVSTLELGDSALYLCASSSLVSYHNEQFFGPGTRLTVL.

This clonotype has at least ten counts. The chain employs TRBV7-9 and TRBJ2-5; D might be TRBD1 (6 bases). V lost 5 bases to trimming and J lost 2 bases, with 18 bases between them. The V gene's germline CDR1 is SEHNR and CDR2 FQNEAQ (reference sequence). The CDR3 is 16 residues long. The CDR3 sequence: CASSQSPWGRQETQYF. Here the CDR3 DNA reads TGTGCCAGCAGCCAAAGCCCGTGGGGGCGGCAAGAGACCCAGTACTTC.

Many counts were recorded for this clonotype. The chain has TRBV7-3 and TRBJ2-3, with no clear D. Between the trimmed V and J ends, which lost 3 bases and 0 bases, there was a span of 7 bases. CDR1 is SGHTA and CDR2 is FQGTGA in the germline V gene. This CDR3 contains 14 residues. The DNA of the CDR3 is TGTGCCAGCAGCTTTTCTGGGAGCACAGATACGCAGTATTTT. Protein product: CASSFSGSTDTQYF.

This rearrangement joins TRBV24-1 to TRBJ2-1, with unresolved D. Germline CDR1 KGHDR, CDR2 SFDVKD. Trimming pared 2 bases from V and 2 bases from J, leaving 3 bases between. The CDR3 length is 13 residues. The CDR3 region has the DNA TGTGCCACCAGTGATTGGGCCTACAATGAGCAGTTCTTC. It specifies CATSDWAYNEQFF.

This clonotype was counted only a few times. The chain couples TRBV20-1 to TRBJ2-7; 10 bases map to TRBD2. The CDR3 covers 14 residues. With 2 bases clipped from V and 3 bases from J, the junction kept 4 bases outside the gene matches. Germline CDR1 is DFQATT and CDR2 is SNEGSKA (reference sequence). CDR3 nucleotides: TGCAGTGCTAGACCTACTAGCGGGAACTACGAGCAGTACTTC. It specifies CSARPTSGNYEQYF.

This clonotype was seen only a few times. V is TRBV7-2 and J is TRBJ2-1; D call uncertain. The CDR3 loop spans 19 amino acids. CDR1 is SGHTA and CDR2 is FQGNSA in the germline V gene. V lost 5 bases and J 6 bases, leaving 29 bases between the germline ends. CDR3 DNA: TGTGCCAGCAGCCGACTTCCCGATCGAAGTTTCAGAAAGACCAATGAGCAGTTCTTC. The encoded protein is CASSRLPDRSFRKTNEQFF.